The entry below gives a single TCR beta chain sequence along with its context. The data belong to a study of blood T cell repertoires in COVID-19. Study-level background: Some COVID-19 samples were acute and others convalescent; all came from the United States, Italy and Spain. PBMCs, B-cell-depleted T cells, or T cells provided the cDNA or gDNA that made up the material.

As processed by the authors: Amplified reference gene primers provided the basis for estimating nucleated cell counts. TCRdb's copy holds only in-frame clones and misses some; the assay was immunoSEQ multiplex PCR. V and J calls and clone size follow that table, whereas D and trimming were derived from the DNA. The data hold about 130,000 clones, with around 81% observed a single time. The germline V gene has CDR1 MDHEN and CDR2 SYDVKM. The CDR3 totals 15 residues. With V trimmed by 3 bases and J by 6 bases, 6 bases remained unmatched. This sequence joins TRBV28 and TRBJ2-5; 11 bases match TRBD2. The receptor comes from a human donor in a cohort sampled during active COVID-19. Sequences were obtained from peripheral blood. The CDR3 nucleotides are TGTGCCAGCAGTTTGGCTAGCGGGGGGCAACAGACCCAGTACTTC. It specifies CASSLASGGQQTQYF.